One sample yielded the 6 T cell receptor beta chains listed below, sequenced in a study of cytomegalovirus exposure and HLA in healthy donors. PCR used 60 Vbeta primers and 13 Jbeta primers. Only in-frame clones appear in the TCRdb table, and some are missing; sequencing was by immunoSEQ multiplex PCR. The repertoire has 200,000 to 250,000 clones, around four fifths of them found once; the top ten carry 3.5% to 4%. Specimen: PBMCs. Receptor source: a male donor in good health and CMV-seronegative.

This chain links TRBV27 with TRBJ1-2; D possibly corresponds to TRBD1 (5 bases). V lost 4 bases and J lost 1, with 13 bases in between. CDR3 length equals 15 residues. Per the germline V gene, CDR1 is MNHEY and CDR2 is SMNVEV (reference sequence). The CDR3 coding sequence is TGTGCCAGCAGTTGGAGTGGGGGGAGTAACTATGGCTACACCTTC. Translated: CASSWSGGSNYGYTF.

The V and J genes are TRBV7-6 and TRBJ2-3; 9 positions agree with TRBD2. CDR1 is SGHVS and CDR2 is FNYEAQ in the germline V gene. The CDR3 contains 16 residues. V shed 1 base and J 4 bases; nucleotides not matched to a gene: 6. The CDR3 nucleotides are TGTGCCAGCAGCTTAGGGGCGGGAGGGAACCCAGATACGCAGTATTTT. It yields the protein CASSLGAGGNPDTQYF. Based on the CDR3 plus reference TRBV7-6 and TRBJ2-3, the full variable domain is GAGVSQSPRYKVTKRGQDVALRCDPISGHVSLYWYRQALGQGPEFLTYFNYEAQQDKSGLPNDRFSAERPEGSISTLTIQRTEQRDSAMYRCASSLGAGGNPDTQYFGPGTRLTVL.

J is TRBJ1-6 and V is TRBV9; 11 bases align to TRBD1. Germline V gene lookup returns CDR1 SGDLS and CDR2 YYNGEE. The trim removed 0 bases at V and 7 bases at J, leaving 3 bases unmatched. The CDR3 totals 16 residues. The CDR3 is CASSVAGTGGNSPLHF. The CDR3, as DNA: TGTGCCAGCAGCGTAGCTGGGACAGGGGGAAATTCACCCCTCCACTTT. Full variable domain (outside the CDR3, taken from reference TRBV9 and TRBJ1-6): DSGVTQTPKHLITATGQRVTLRCSPRSGDLSVYWYQQSLDQGLQFLIQYYNGEERAKGNILERFSAQQFPDLHSELNLSSLELGDSALYFCASSVAGTGGNSPLHFGNGTRLTVT.

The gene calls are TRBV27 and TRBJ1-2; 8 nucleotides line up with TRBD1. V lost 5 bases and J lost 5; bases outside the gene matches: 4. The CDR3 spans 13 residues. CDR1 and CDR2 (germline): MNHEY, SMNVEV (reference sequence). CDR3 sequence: CASSHGQGYGYTF. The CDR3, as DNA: TGTGCCAGCAGTCATGGACAGGGATATGGCTACACCTTC.

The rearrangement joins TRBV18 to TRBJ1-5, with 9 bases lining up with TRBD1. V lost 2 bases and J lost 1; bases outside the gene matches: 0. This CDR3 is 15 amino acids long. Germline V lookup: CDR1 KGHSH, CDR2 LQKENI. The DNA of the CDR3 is TGTGCCAGCTCACCAGGACAGGGGAGCAATCAGCCCCAGCATTTT. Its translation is CASSPGQGSNQPQHF.

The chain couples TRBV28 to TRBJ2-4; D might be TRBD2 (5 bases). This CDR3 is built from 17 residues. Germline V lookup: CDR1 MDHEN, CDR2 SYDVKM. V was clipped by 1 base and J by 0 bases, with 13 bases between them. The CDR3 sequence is CASSLYPSRAAKNIQYF. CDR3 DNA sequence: TGTGCCAGCAGTTTATACCCTAGCAGAGCAGCCAAAAACATTCAGTACTTC.